This T cell receptor (beta chain) was documented in a study of blood T cell repertoires in COVID-19. Profiled with immunoSEQ multiplex PCR; TCRdb holds only in-frame clones, not every one. Among around 110,000 clones listed, approximately 88% were seen once. V trimming: 9 bases; J trimming: 7 bases; junction bases outside the gene matches: 12. CDR3 length: 14 amino acids. CDR1 is LNHDA, CDR2 SQIVND, per germline (reference sequence). The origin of this receptor is a man between 50 and 59 years old with active or convalescent COVID-19. The chain couples TRBV19 to TRBJ2-1; 7 nucleotides match TRBD1. Material: peripheral blood. The CDR3 region has the DNA TGTGCCAGCAACGCCGGGACAGACACGAATGAGCAGTTCTTC. It encodes CASNAGTDTNEQFF.